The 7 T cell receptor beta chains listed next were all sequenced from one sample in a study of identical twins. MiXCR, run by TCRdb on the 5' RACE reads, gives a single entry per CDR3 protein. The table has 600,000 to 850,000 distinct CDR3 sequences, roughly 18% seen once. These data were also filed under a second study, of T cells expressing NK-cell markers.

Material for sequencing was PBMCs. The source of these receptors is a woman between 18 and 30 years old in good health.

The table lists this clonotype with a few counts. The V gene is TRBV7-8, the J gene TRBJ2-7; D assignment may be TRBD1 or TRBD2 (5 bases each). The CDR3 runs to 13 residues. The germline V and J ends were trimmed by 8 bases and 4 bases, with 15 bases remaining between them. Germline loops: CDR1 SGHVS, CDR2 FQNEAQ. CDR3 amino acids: CASRWDLDYEQYF. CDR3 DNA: TGTGCCAGCCGCTGGGACCTTGATTACGAGCAGTACTTC.

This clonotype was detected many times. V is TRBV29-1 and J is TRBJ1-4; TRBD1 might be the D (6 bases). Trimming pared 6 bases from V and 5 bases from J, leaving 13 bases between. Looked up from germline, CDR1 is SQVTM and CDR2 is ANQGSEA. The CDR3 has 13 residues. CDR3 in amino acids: CSVFTGFNEKLFF. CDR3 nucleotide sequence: TGCAGCGTCTTCACAGGGTTCAATGAAAAACTGTTTTTT.

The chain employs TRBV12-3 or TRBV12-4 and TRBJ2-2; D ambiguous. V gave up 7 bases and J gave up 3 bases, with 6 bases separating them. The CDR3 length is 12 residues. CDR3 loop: CASNFYTGELFF. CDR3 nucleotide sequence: TGTGCCAGCAACTTTTACACCGGGGAGCTGTTTTTT.

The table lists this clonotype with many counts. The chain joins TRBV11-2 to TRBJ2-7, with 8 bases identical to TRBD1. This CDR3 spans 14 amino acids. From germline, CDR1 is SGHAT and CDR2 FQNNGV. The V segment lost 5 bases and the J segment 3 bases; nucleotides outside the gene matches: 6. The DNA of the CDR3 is TGTGCCAGCAGCAGCCGGGACAGGAGCTACGAGCAGTACTTC. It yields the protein CASSSRDRSYEQYF.

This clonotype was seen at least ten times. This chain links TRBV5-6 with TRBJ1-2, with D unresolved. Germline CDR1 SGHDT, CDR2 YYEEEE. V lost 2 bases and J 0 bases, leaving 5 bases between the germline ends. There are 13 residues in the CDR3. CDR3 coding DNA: TGTGCCAGCAGCTTCTCTACTAACTATGGCTACACCTTC. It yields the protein CASSFSTNYGYTF.

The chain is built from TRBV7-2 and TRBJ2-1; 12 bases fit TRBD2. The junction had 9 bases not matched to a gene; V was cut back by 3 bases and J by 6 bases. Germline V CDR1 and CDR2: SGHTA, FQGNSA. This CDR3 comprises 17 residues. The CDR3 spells CASSFRLAGEVGNEQFF. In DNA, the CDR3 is TGTGCCAGCAGCTTCCGACTAGCGGGAGAGGTGGGCAATGAGCAGTTCTTC.

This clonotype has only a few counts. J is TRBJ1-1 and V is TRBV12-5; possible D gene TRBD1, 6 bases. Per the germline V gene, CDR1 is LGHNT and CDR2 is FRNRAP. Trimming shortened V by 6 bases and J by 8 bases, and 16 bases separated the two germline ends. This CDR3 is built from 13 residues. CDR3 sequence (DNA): TGTGCTAGTGGCGGGCGGGCAGGGGCCGAAGCTTTCTTT. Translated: CASGGRAGAEAFF. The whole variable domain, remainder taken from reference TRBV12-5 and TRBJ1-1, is DARVTQTPRHKVTEMGQEVTMRCQPILGHNTVFWYRQTMMQGLELLAYFRNRAPLDDSGMPKDRFSAEMPDATLATLKIQPSEPRDSAVYFCASGGRAGAEAFFGQGTRLTVV.